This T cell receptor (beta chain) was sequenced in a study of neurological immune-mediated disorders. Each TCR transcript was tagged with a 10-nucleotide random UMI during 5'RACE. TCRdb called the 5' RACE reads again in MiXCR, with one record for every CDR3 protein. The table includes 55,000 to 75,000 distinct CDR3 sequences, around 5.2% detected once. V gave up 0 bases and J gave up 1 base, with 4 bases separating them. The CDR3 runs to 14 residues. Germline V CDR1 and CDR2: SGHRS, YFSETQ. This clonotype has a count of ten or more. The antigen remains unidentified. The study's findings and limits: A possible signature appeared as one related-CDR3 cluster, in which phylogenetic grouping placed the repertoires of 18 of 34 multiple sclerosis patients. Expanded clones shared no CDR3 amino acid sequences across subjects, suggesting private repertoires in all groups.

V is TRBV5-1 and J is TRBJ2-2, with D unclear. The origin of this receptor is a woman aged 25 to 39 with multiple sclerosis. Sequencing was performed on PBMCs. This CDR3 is CASSLAGNTGELFF. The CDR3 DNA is TGCGCCAGCAGCTTGGCGGGGAACACCGGGGAGCTGTTTTTT.